The 14 T cell receptor beta chains presented below share a single source sample, sequenced in a study of Graves' ophthalmopathy and Graves' hyperthyroidism. Transcripts of RNA were the source for amplifying TCR beta CDR3 regions. Following a first-round RT-PCR that used HTBI primers, a second-round multiplex PCR was carried out. One entry per CDR3 protein, called by TCRdb with MiXCR from the multiplex PCR reads. The sample includes approximately 1.2 million distinct CDR3 sequences, around a third seen only once; the top ten take roughly 11%. The source material was peripheral blood or thyroid tissue (not recorded which). The receptors derive from an adult man with Graves' hyperthyroidism.

The sample holds a few counts of this clonotype. V and J are TRBV9 and TRBJ1-5, with D perhaps matching TRBD1 (5 bases). The CDR3 is 15 residues long. CDR1 SGDLS and CDR2 YYNGEE come from the germline V gene. V gave up 5 bases and J gave up 3 bases, with 15 bases separating them. CDR3 in DNA: TGTGCCAGCAGTGGGGGGGAGAATATCAATCAGCCCCAGCATTTT. The encoded protein is CASSGGENINQPQHF.

The V and J genes are TRBV5-1 and TRBJ1-2, with D perhaps TRBD1 (5 bases). The CDR3 is made up of 14 amino acids. Germline V gives CDR1 SGHRS, CDR2 YFSETQ. Trimming removed 4 bases at V and 2 bases at J, with 12 bases between. DNA for the CDR3: TGCGCCAGCAGCGGAAGACAGACGAACTATGGCTACACCTTC. The encoded protein is CASSGRQTNYGYTF.

Regarding this clonotype: A much more abundant neighbour one base away suggests this may be a read error. The CDR3 nucleotides read TGTGCCAGCAAGGTATCGGGGAGCACTGAAGCTTTCTTT. It yields the protein CASKVSGSTEAFF. The rearrangement uses TRBV10-3 and TRBJ1-1; D gene unclear. Per the germline V gene, CDR1 is ENHRY and CDR2 is SYGVKD. V gave up 10 bases and J gave up 4 bases, with 16 bases separating them. This CDR3 region has 13 residues.

The table lists this clonotype with many counts. The rearrangement links TRBV10-3 to TRBJ1-6; D is possibly TRBD1 (6 bases). Germline-derived CDR1 and CDR2 are ENHRY and SYGVKD. CDR3 length: 13 amino acids. V shed 11 bases and J shed 5 bases, with 13 bases lying between them. The CDR3 here is CASGGRDNSPLHF. Here the CDR3 DNA reads TGTGCCTCCGGGGGCAGGGATAATTCACCCCTCCACTTT.

The gene calls are TRBV12-3 or TRBV12-4 and TRBJ2-7; 10 bases match TRBD2. The J segment lost 3 bases and the V segment lost 2 bases, leaving 10 bases of the junction unmatched. This CDR3 has 17 residues. CDR3: CASSLSFLASGSYEQYF. DNA of the CDR3: TGTGCCAGCAGTTTATCGTTTCTGGCTAGCGGGAGCTACGAGCAGTACTTC.

This clonotype was seen more than once but under ten times. This chain joins TRBV20-1 and TRBJ2-2; D is perhaps TRBD1 (6 bases). With 3 bases removed from V and 6 bases from J, the gap between germline ends came to 14 bases. The germline CDR1 and CDR2 sequences are DFQATT and SNEGSKA (reference sequence). CDR3 length: 14 amino acids. CDR3 sequence (DNA): TGCAGTGCTAGTCAGGGGTTCGTCGCCGGGGAGCTGTTTTTT. Encoded protein: CSASQGFVAGELFF.

The chain employs TRBV19 and TRBJ1-1; no clear D. The V gene's germline CDR1 is LNHDA and CDR2 SQIVND (reference sequence). Trimming left V 3 bases short and J 5 bases short, with 7 bases between. The CDR3 loop spans 12 amino acids. The CDR3 reads CASSIRVTEAFF. For the CDR3, the DNA is TGTGCCAGTAGTATCCGGGTAACTGAAGCTTTCTTT.

The count of this clonotype is one. This chain connects TRBV10-1 to TRBJ2-5, with 9 positions matching TRBD1. The CDR3 is 14 amino acids. CDR1 and CDR2 (germline): WNHNN, SYGVQD (reference sequence). With V trimmed by 2 bases and J by 9 bases, 7 bases remained unmatched. Here the CDR3 reads CASSEGTGRVSQYF. CDR3 DNA: TGCGCCAGCAGTGAGGGGACAGGGCGCGTGTCCCAGTACTTC.

This clonotype was observed at least ten times. J is TRBJ1-2 and V is TRBV2; 7 bases line up with TRBD1. V lost 7 bases, J lost 2 bases, and 7 bases stayed unmatched. Germline V gives CDR1 SNHLY, CDR2 FYNNEI. The CDR3 has 14 residues. This CDR3 reads CASTTGTENYGYTF. CDR3 DNA sequence: TGTGCCAGCACTACCGGGACAGAAAACTATGGCTACACCTTC. Drawing the rest from reference TRBV2 and TRBJ1-2, the complete variable domain is EPEVTQTPSHQVTQMGQEVILRCVPISNHLYFYWYRQILGQKVEFLVSFYNNEISEKSEIFDDQFSVERPDGSNFTLKIRSTKLEDSAMYFCASTTGTENYGYTFGSGTRLTVV.

This clonotype was detected many times. The chain uses TRBV7-2 and TRBJ2-7; 10 nucleotides agree with TRBD1. Germline CDR1 and CDR2: SGHTA and FQGNSA. The CDR3 runs 13 residues. V gave up 2 bases and J gave up 12 bases; unmatched junction bases: 7. The CDR3 loop is CASSLISGQGVYF. Written as DNA, the CDR3 is TGTGCCAGCAGCTTAATTTCAGGACAGGGGGTGTACTTC.

Many counts were recorded for this clonotype. The rearrangement links TRBV5-1 to TRBJ2-7; 8 nucleotides line up with TRBD1. J was trimmed by 2 bases and V by 4 bases; bases with no gene match: 8. CDR1 SGHRS and CDR2 YFSETQ come from the germline V gene. The CDR3 is 15 amino acids. The CDR3 spells CASSLAGTGPYEQYF. The CDR3 DNA reads as TGCGCCAGCAGCCTGGCCGGGACAGGCCCCTACGAGCAGTACTTC.

This clonotype showed up many times. The chain links TRBV2 to TRBJ2-5; TRBD1 might be the D (5 bases). The germline CDR1 and CDR2 sequences are SNHLY and FYNNEI. The CDR3 extends over 13 amino acids. Trimming removed 2 bases from V and 3 bases from J, with 7 bases in between. CDR3 in amino acids: CASSEQGKETQYF. In DNA, the CDR3 is TGTGCCAGCAGTGAACAGGGAAAAGAGACCCAGTACTTC.

This clonotype was recorded once. V usage is TRBV29-1 and J usage is TRBJ2-7; the D is unclear. The CDR3 has 13 amino acids. Trimming removed 6 bases from V and 6 bases from J, with 18 bases in between. Germline loops: CDR1 SQVTM, CDR2 ANQGSEA. This CDR3 reads CSVLVYQWGEQYF. CDR3 DNA sequence: TGCAGCGTCCTGGTTTATCAATGGGGCGAGCAGTACTTC.

This clonotype has more than one count but fewer than ten. The genes are TRBV5-6 and TRBJ1-6; TRBD1 aligns across 8 bases. The CDR3 loop spans 17 amino acids. V trimming: 2 bases; J trimming: 10 bases; junction bases outside the gene matches: 14. Germline loops: CDR1 SGHDT, CDR2 YYEEEE. CDR3 region: CASSFIKDRGYWSPLHF. In nucleotides, the CDR3 is TGTGCCAGCAGCTTCATCAAAGACAGGGGATATTGGTCACCCCTCCACTTT.